The 9 T cell receptor beta chains reported below all come from one sample, sequenced in a study of blood T cell repertoires in COVID-19. Measured with immunoSEQ multiplex PCR; TCRdb has only the in-frame clones, and not every one. The sample holds under 200,000 clones, 70% to 85% seen once. The sequencing input was PBMCs or T cells enriched from blood (not recorded which). The receptors were sampled from a woman aged 60-75 years with acute COVID-19.

The chain recombines TRBV11-3 with TRBJ2-5; TRBD1 matches 7 bases. J lost 4 bases, V lost 5 bases, and 4 bases had no gene match. The V gene's germline CDR1 is SGHNT and CDR2 YENEEA. The CDR3 is 13 residues long. CDR3 amino acids: CASSLYRGETQYF. The DNA of the CDR3 is TGTGCCAGCAGCCTGTACAGGGGAGAGACCCAGTACTTC.

The gene calls are TRBV7-9 and TRBJ2-3; D is unresolved. Trimming took off 1 base at V and 6 bases at J, with 8 bases between the two ends. CDR3 size: 13 residues. The V gene's germline CDR1 is SEHNR and CDR2 FQNEAQ (reference sequence). Here the CDR3 reads CASSLVRQDTQYF. The CDR3 nucleotides are TGTGCCAGCAGCTTAGTTCGTCAGGATACGCAGTATTTT. Full variable domain (outside the CDR3, taken from reference TRBV7-9 and TRBJ2-3): DTGVSQNPRHKITKRGQNVTFRCDPISEHNRLYWYRQTLGQGPEFLTYFQNEAQLEKSRLLSDRFSAERPKGSFSTLEIQRTEQGDSAMYLCASSLVRQDTQYFGPGTRLTVL.

J is TRBJ1-3 and V is TRBV30; D perhaps matches TRBD1 (6 bases). Germline values: CDR1 GTSNPN, CDR2 SVGIG (reference sequence). The CDR3 spans 14 residues. The V and J ends lost 1 base and 5 bases respectively, with 12 bases between them. DNA of the CDR3: TGTGCCTGGAGTGGAAGGGGGACAAGAAACACCATATATTTT. Protein sequence: CAWSGRGTRNTIYF.

The genes are TRBV18 and TRBJ2-4; TRBD2 matches at 7 bases. This CDR3 region has 17 residues. The trim removed 2 bases at V and 3 bases at J, leaving 10 bases unmatched. The germline V gene encodes CDR1 KGHSH and CDR2 LQKENI. The CDR3 DNA reads as TGTGCCAGCTCACCAGGGAGGGGCCGTGGGTTCAAAAACATTCAGTACTTC. This translates into CASSPGRGRGFKNIQYF.

This clone was observed a single time. The V call is TRBV10-3, the J call TRBJ1-3, with a tentative D call TRBD1 (6 bases). Germline values: CDR1 ENHRY, CDR2 SYGVKD. The CDR3 is 13 amino acids. Trimming left V 10 bases short and J 5 bases short, with 15 bases between. The CDR3 region is CASNEGVRNTIYF. CDR3 in DNA: TGTGCCAGTAATGAGGGGGTTCGAAACACCATATATTTT.

The rearrangement joins TRBV7-6 to TRBJ2-3; 11 nucleotides match TRBD2. Trimming took 2 bases from V and 2 from J; bases not matched to a gene: 6. This CDR3 spans 17 amino acids. Germline loops: CDR1 SGHVS, CDR2 FNYEAQ. CDR3 coding DNA: TGTGCCAGCAGCTTAAGGGCGACTAGCGGGACCACAGATACGCAGTATTTT. Its protein product is CASSLRATSGTTDTQYF.

The V and J genes are TRBV10-1 and TRBJ1-1; 8 bases match TRBD1. In germline, CDR1 is WNHNN, CDR2 SYGVQD (reference sequence). Losses at the gene ends were 8 bases for V and 1 base for J; bases not matched to a gene: 3. The CDR3 sequence is 13 residues long. The CDR3 sequence is CASAQGANTEAFF. As DNA, the CDR3 is TGCGCCAGCGCGCAGGGGGCGAACACTGAAGCTTTCTTT.

This chain uses TRBV6-2 or TRBV6-3 with TRBJ2-7; 11 nucleotides align to TRBD1. Unmatched junction bases numbered 18, after V lost 5 bases and J lost 6 bases. The germline gives CDR1 MNHEY, CDR2 SVGEGT. The CDR3 loop spans 18 amino acids. The CDR3 here is CASSKDRGLPLLWSEQYV. CDR3 sequence (DNA): TGTGCCAGCAGTAAGGACAGGGGGCTCCCGCTGTTATGGTCCGAGCAGTACGTC.

This sequence joins TRBV11-2 and TRBJ2-1; 12 bases are shared with TRBD2. The V and J ends lost 0 bases and 8 bases, in that order; junction bases with no gene match: 5. The CDR3 has 16 amino acids. Germline lookup yields CDR1 SGHAT and CDR2 FQNNGV. CDR3 loop: CASSLDLAGGYDEQFF. The CDR3 region has the DNA TGTGCCAGCAGCTTAGATCTAGCGGGGGGGTATGATGAGCAGTTCTTC.